Detailed here is one T cell receptor beta chain. A junction boundary mismatches the germline segment, possibly from a read error. Authors' processing steps: Estimates of nucleated cell counts were drawn from the amplification of reference gene primers. TCRdb's table, derived via immunoSEQ multiplex PCR, lists solely in-frame clones and lacks some. V and J calls and clone size are as listed in that table; D and trimming were resolved from the DNA. Of 60,000 to 75,000 clones in the sample, around nine tenths are singletons; the top ten hold roughly 18%. This record belongs to a study of blood T cell repertoires in COVID-19. Looking at the study overall: Some COVID-19 samples were acute and others convalescent; all came from the United States, Italy and Spain. Sample material is recorded as cDNA or gDNA derived from T cells, B-cell-depleted T cells, or PBMCs.

Germline V gene data show CDR1 as MGHRA and CDR2 as YSYEKL. The CDR3 length is 16 residues. This clonotype originated in a woman older than 75 with acute or convalescent COVID-19. Sequenced material: peripheral blood. J is TRBJ1-1 and V is TRBV4-1; D perhaps matches TRBD1 (5 bases). This CDR3 is CASNQSPGWVNTEAFF. The CDR3 nucleotides are TGCGCCAGCAACCAATCTCCAGGGTGGGTGAACACTGAAGCTTTCTTT.